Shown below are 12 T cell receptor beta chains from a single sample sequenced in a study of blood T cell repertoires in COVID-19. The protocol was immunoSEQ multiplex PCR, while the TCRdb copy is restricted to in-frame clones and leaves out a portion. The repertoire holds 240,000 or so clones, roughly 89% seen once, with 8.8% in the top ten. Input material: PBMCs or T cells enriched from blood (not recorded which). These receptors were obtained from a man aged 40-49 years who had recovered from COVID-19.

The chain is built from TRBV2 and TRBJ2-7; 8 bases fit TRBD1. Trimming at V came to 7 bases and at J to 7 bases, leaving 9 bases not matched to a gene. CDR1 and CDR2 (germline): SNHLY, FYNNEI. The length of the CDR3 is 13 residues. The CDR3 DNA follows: TGTGCCAGCACCGAGTGGGGACAGGTGGAGCAGTACTTC. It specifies CASTEWGQVEQYF. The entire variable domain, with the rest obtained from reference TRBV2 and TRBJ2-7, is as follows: EPEVTQTPSHQVTQMGQEVILRCVPISNHLYFYWYRQILGQKVEFLVSFYNNEISEKSEIFDDQFSVERPDGSNFTLKIRSTKLEDSAMYFCASTEWGQVEQYFGPGTRLTVT.

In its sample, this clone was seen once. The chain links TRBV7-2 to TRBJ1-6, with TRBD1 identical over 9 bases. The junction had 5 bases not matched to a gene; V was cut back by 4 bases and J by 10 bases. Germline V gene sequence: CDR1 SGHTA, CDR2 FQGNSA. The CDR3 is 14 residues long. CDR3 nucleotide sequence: TGTGCCAGCAGCTGGGACAGGGAGGTGTCACCCCTCCACTTT. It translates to CASSWDREVSPLHF.

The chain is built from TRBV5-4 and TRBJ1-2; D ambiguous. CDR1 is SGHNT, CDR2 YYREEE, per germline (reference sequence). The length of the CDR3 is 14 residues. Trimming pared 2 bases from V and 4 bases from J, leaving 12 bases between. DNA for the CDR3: TGTGCCAGCAGCTTCACCGGGGATCGCTATGGCTACACCTTC. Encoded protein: CASSFTGDRYGYTF.

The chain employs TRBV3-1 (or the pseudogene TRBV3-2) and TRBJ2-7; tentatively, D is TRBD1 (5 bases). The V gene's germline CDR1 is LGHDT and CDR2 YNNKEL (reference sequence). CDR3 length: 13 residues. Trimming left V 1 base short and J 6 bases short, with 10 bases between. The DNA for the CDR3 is TGTGCCAGCAGCCAAGCCAGGGTCTCCGAGCAGTACTTC. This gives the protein CASSQARVSEQYF.

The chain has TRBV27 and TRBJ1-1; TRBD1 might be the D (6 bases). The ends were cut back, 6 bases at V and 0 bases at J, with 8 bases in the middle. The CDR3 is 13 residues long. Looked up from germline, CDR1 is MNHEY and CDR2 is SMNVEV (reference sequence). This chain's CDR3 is CASRGGLNTEAFF. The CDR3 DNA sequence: TGTGCCAGCAGAGGGGGTTTGAACACTGAAGCTTTCTTT.

In nucleotides, the CDR3 is TGTGCTAGTGGTTTGGTACTTCGGACAGGGGAGGATCAGCCCCAGCATTTT. Amino acids: CASGLVLRTGEDQPQHF. This sequence joins TRBV12-5 and TRBJ1-5; 9 positions agree with TRBD1. From germline, CDR1 is LGHNT and CDR2 FRNRAP. Trimming at V came to 0 bases and at J to 5 bases, leaving 8 bases not matched to a gene. The CDR3 consists of 17 residues.

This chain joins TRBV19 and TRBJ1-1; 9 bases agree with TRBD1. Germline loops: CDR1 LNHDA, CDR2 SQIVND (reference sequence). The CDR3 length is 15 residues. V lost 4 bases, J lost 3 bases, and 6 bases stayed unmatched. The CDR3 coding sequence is TGTGCCAGTAGTAGACGACAGGGGGTTTACACTGAAGCTTTCTTT. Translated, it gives CASSRRQGVYTEAFF.

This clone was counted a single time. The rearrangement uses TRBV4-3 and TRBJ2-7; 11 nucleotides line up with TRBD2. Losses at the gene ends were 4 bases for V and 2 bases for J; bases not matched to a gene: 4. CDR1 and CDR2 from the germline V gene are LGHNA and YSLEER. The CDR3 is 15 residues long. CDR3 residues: CASSPGLAATYEQYF. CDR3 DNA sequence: TGCGCCAGCAGCCCGGGACTAGCGGCCACCTACGAGCAGTACTTC.

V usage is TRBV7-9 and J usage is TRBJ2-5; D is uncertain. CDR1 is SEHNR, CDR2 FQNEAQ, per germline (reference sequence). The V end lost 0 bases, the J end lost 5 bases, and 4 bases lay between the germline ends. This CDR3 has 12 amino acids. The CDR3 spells CASSLARETQYF. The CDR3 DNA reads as TGTGCCAGCAGCTTAGCGCGGGAGACCCAGTACTTC.

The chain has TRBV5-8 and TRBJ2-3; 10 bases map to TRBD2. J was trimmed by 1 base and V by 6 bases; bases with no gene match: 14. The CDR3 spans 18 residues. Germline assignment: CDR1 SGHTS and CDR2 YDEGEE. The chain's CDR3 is CASKTSRTSGGGTDTQYF. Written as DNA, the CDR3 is TGTGCCAGCAAAACTAGCAGGACTAGCGGAGGGGGCACAGATACGCAGTATTTT. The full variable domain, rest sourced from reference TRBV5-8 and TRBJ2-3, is EAGVTQSPTHLIKTRGQQATLRCSPISGHTSVYWYQQALGLGLQFLLWYDEGEERNRGNFPPRFSGRQFPNYSSELNVNALELEDSALYLCASKTSRTSGGGTDTQYFGPGTRLTVL.

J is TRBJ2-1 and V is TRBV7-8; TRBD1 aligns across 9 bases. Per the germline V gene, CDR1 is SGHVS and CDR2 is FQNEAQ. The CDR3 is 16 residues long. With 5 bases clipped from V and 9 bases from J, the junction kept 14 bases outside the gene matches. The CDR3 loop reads CASSAQQGAQLGEQFF. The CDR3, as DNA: TGTGCCAGCAGCGCGCAACAGGGGGCCCAATTGGGTGAGCAGTTCTTC.

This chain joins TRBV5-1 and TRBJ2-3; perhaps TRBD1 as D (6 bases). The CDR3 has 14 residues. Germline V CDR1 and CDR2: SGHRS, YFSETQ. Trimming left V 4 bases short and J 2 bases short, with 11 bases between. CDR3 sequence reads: CASSLRDTTDTQYF. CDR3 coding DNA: TGCGCCAGCAGCCTCCGGGACACCACAGATACGCAGTATTTT.